Listed below are T cell receptor beta chains from one sample, sequenced in a study of T cell changes during pregnancy in multiple sclerosis. The protocol was immunoSEQ multiplex PCR, while the TCRdb copy is restricted to in-frame clones and leaves out a portion. The sample includes about 84,000 clones, approximately 93% of them seen just once. Sample: peripheral blood, taken in the second trimester of pregnancy. These receptors were collected from a female donor in good health, enrolled as a control in a pregnancy study. Each CDR3 is given with its conserved first and last residue. The D gene is left open where the match is weak. Clone size, where shown, is once, few, many, or a class for clones that have expanded.

clone_size | j_call | v_call | d_call | cdr3_aa | cdr3_nt
- | TRBJ1-4 | TRBV6-6 | TRBD1 | CASKRGRGQGAEKLFF | TGTGCCAGCAAACGAGGTCGGGGACAGGGGGCCGAAAAACTGTTTTTT
- | TRBJ2-7 | TRBV5-1 | - | CASSLGAASYYEQYF | TGCGCCAGCAGCTTGGGAGCAGCGTCGTACTACGAGCAGTACTTC
- | TRBJ2-1 | TRBV27 | TRBD2 | CASSLSSGEYNEQFF | TGTGCCAGCAGTTTATCTAGCGGGGAATACAATGAGCAGTTCTTC
once | TRBJ2-2 | TRBV2 | - | CASSEVGSGELFF | TGTGCCAGCAGTGAAGTCGGTTCTGGGGAGCTGTTTTTT
- | TRBJ2-2 | TRBV28 | TRBD2 | CASSFPQLALNTGELFF | TGTGCCAGCAGTTTCCCCCAACTAGCGCTTAACACCGGGGAGCTGTTTTTT
- | TRBJ2-5 | TRBV9 | TRBD1 | CASSVDRGQETQYF | TGTGCCAGCAGCGTAGACAGGGGGCAGGAGACCCAGTACTTC
- | TRBJ2-5 | TRBV7-9 | - | CASGIQGRETQYF | TGTGCCAGCGGAATACAGGGCCGGGAGACCCAGTACTTC
once | TRBJ2-7 | TRBV11-2 | TRBD2 | CASSPLVAGYYEQYF | TGTGCCAGCAGCCCGTTGGTAGCGGGGTACTACGAGCAGTACTTC
- | TRBJ1-2 | TRBV28 | - | CASSSTSRGRPNYGYTF | TGTGCCAGCAGTTCCACCTCCAGGGGCAGGCCTAACTATGGCTACACCTTC
- | TRBJ2-7 | TRBV28 | TRBD1 | CASSTPRQGISYEQYF | TGTGCCAGCAGTACACCACGACAGGGAATCTCCTACGAGCAGTACTTC
- | TRBJ2-2 | TRBV29-1 | TRBD1 | CSVGDRLNTGELFF | TGCAGCGTTGGGGACAGACTGAACACCGGGGAGCTGTTTTTT
- | TRBJ1-5 | TRBV28 | - | CASSLDRSYQPQHF | TGTGCCAGCAGTCTAGACAGGAGCTATCAGCCCCAGCATTTT
once | TRBJ1-4 | TRBV6-6 | TRBD1 | CASSYGQAATNEKLFF | TGTGCCAGCAGTTACGGACAGGCCGCAACTAATGAAAAACTGTTTTTT
- | TRBJ2-5 | TRBV28 | - | CASSLGGFEEAQYF | TGTGCCAGCAGTTTAGGGGGGTTTGAAGAAGCCCAGTACTTC
once | TRBJ2-2 | TRBV5-4 | - | CASSGTQNTGELFF | TGTGCCAGCAGCGGGACTCAGAACACCGGGGAGCTGTTTTTT
- | TRBJ2-1 | TRBV19 | - | CASRSDRGYNEQFF | TGTGCCAGTAGATCGGATCGGGGCTACAATGAGCAGTTCTTC
- | TRBJ1-1 | TRBV27 | - | CASSPRGGSTEAFF | TGTGCCAGCAGTCCCCGAGGGGGAAGCACTGAAGCTTTCTTT
- | TRBJ1-2 | TRBV20-1 | - | CSAPSGRVYTF | TGCAGTGCCCCTTCGGGCAGGGTCTACACCTTC
- | TRBJ2-7 | TRBV5-1 | - | CASSSASPSYEQYF | TGCGCCAGCAGCTCTGCGAGCCCCTCCTACGAGCAGTACTTC
- | TRBJ2-3 | TRBV27 | TRBD2 | CASSFGTRVPDTQYF | TGTGCCAGCAGTTTTGGGACTAGGGTTCCAGATACGCAGTATTTT
- | TRBJ1-1 | TRBV6-5 | - | CASSSGGGSPGTEAFF | TGTGCCAGCAGTTCCGGTGGGGGGTCCCCAGGAACTGAAGCTTTCTTT
- | TRBJ2-3 | TRBV27 | TRBD1 | CASSGNRGRTDTQYF | TGTGCCAGCAGTGGGAACAGGGGGCGCACAGATACGCAGTATTTT
- | TRBJ2-5 | TRBV5-5 | - | CASSLASGVGETQYF | TGTGCCAGCAGCTTGGCATCGGGGGTAGGAGAGACCCAGTACTTC
- | TRBJ2-2 | TRBV19 | TRBD1 | CASSTPWTGVNRELFF | TGTGCCAGTAGTACCCCTTGGACAGGGGTCAACCGGGAGCTGTTTTTT
- | TRBJ2-5 | TRBV4-1 | - | CASTRTRGVLETQYF | TGCGCCAGCACCCGGACCAGGGGTGTCCTGGAGACCCAGTACTTC
- | TRBJ2-3 | TRBV14 | TRBD2 | CASSHSAGRAGADTQYF | TGTGCCAGCAGCCATTCTGCCGGGAGGGCCGGCGCAGATACGCAGTATTTT
- | TRBJ2-3 | TRBV5-1 | - | CASSLGTEDTQYF | TGCGCCAGCAGCTTGGGGACAGAAGATACGCAGTATTTT
- | TRBJ2-7 | TRBV25-1 | - | CASSVGAGYSYEQYF | TGTGCCAGCAGTGTTGGGGCAGGGTACTCCTACGAGCAGTACTTC
- | TRBJ2-1 | TRBV7-2 | TRBD2 | CASSFVTSVNEQFF | TGTGCCAGCAGCTTTGTTACTAGCGTGAATGAGCAGTTCTTC
- | TRBJ1-3 | TRBV19 | - | CASSIGGQRNTIYF | TGTGCCAGTAGTATAGGTGGACAGCGAAACACCATATATTTT
- | TRBJ2-2 | TRBV27 | - | CASSLFSDYTNTGELFF | TGTGCCAGCAGTTTATTCTCGGACTATACGAACACCGGGGAGCTGTTTTTT
- | TRBJ1-2 | TRBV6-1 | - | CASSEALLFSDYGYTF | TGTGCCAGCAGTGAAGCGCTTCTTTTCTCGGACTATGGCTACACCTTC
few | TRBJ2-1 | TRBV5-4 | TRBD2 | CASSLVSGPNNEQFF | TGTGCCAGCAGCTTGGTTAGCGGGCCTAACAATGAGCAGTTCTTC
- | TRBJ2-1 | TRBV5-1 | - | CASRGDNGDEQFF | TGCGCCAGCAGAGGGGACAATGGGGATGAGCAGTTCTTC
- | TRBJ1-3 | TRBV11-2 | - | CASSLDGRGPPGNTIYF | TGTGCCAGCAGCTTAGACGGCAGGGGACCTCCTGGAAACACCATATATTTT
- | TRBJ2-3 | TRBV7-6 | - | CASSLEGHSRYTQYF | TGTGCCAGCAGCTTAGAGGGACACTCAAGGTATACGCAGTATTTT
- | TRBJ1-1 | TRBV2 | - | CASTLQAGTTEAFF | TGTGCCAGCACCCTACAGGCGGGGACTACTGAAGCTTTCTTT
- | TRBJ2-7 | TRBV6-6 | - | CASSYSQGNPYEQYF | TGTGCCAGCAGTTACTCGCAGGGAAACCCCTACGAGCAGTACTTC
- | TRBJ1-2 | TRBV27 | - | CASSLSGSSGYTF | TGTGCCAGCAGTTTATCCGGGTCCTCTGGCTACACCTTC
- | TRBJ1-1 | TRBV19 | TRBD1 | CATERTGIVSKAFF | TGTGCCACCGAGAGGACAGGGATTGTTTCGAAAGCTTTCTTT
- | TRBJ2-1 | TRBV7-9 | TRBD1 | CASSSRTGTYNEQFF | TGTGCCAGCAGCAGCCGGACAGGGACCTACAATGAGCAGTTCTTC
- | TRBJ2-5 | TRBV2 | TRBD2 | CASSVSGRARETQYF | TGTGCCAGCAGTGTTAGCGGGAGGGCCAGAGAGACCCAGTACTTC
once | TRBJ2-1 | TRBV29-1 | TRBD2 | CSVESGLAGVGGEFF | TGCAGCGTTGAATCCGGACTAGCGGGAGTTGGGGGGGAGTTCTTC
- | TRBJ2-5 | TRBV7-9 | TRBD2 | CASSLRAGEGETQYF | TGTGCCAGCAGCCTACGGGCGGGAGAAGGTGAGACCCAGTACTTC
- | TRBJ2-1 | TRBV7-2 | - | CASSPRRGAPEQFF | TGTGCCAGCAGCCCACGCAGGGGGGCACCTGAGCAGTTCTTC
- | TRBJ2-7 | TRBV5-1 | - | CASSPGHPDYEQYF | TGCGCCAGCAGCCCCGGACATCCCGACTACGAGCAGTACTTC
- | TRBJ2-5 | TRBV18 | - | CASSPRDETQYF | TGTGCCAGCTCACCACGCGATGAGACCCAGTACTTC
- | TRBJ2-2 | TRBV7-2 | - | CASSRGGGTGELFF | TGTGCCAGCAGCCGAGGCGGTGGGACCGGGGAGCTGTTTTTT
- | TRBJ2-7 | TRBV7-9 | TRBD2 | CASSSTSGRAYEQYF | TGTGCCAGCAGCTCGACTAGCGGGAGGGCCTACGAGCAGTACTTC
- | TRBJ2-7 | TRBV4-1 | - | CASSQERQVYLEQYF | TGCGCCAGCAGCCAAGAACGACAGGTTTATCTCGAGCAGTACTTC
- | TRBJ2-7 | TRBV28 | - | CASSLVASNEQYF | TGTGCCAGCAGTTTAGTGGCCTCCAACGAGCAGTACTTC
- | TRBJ2-1 | TRBV2 | TRBD2 | CASSPTSGRANEQFF | TGTGCCAGCAGTCCAACTAGCGGGAGGGCCAATGAGCAGTTCTTC
- | TRBJ2-7 | TRBV6-5 | - | CASSNRDTSGEQYF | TGTGCCAGCAGTAACCGGGACACCTCTGGGGAGCAGTACTTC
- | TRBJ2-7 | TRBV27 | TRBD2 | CASNRGASGGSYEQYF | TGTGCCAGCAACCGCGGGGCTAGCGGCGGGAGCTACGAGCAGTACTTC
- | TRBJ2-1 | TRBV14 | TRBD1 | CASSRTTGDHEQFF | TGTGCCAGCAGCCGAACTACAGGGGACCATGAGCAGTTCTTC
once | TRBJ2-3 | TRBV7-9 | - | CASSLRLVGEDTQYF | TGTGCCAGCAGCTTACGCCTAGTCGGGGAAGATACGCAGTATTTT